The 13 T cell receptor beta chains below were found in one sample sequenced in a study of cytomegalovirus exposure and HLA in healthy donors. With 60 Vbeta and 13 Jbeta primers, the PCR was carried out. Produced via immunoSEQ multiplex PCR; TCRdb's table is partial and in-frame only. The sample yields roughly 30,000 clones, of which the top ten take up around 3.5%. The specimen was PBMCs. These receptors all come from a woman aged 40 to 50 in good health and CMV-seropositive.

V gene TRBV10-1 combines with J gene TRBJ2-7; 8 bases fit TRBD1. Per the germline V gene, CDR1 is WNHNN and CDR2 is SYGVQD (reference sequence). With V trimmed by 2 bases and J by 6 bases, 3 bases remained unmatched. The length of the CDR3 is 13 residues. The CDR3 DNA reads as TGCGCCAGCAGTGAGAAAGGGACAGGCGAGCAGTACTTC. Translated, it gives CASSEKGTGEQYF.

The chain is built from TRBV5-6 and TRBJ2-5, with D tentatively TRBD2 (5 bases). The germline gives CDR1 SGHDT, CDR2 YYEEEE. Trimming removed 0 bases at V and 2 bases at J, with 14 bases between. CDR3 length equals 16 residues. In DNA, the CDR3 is TGTGCCAGCAGCTTGGGTTCGGGGTGGGGACAAGAGACCCAGTACTTC. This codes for CASSLGSGWGQETQYF.

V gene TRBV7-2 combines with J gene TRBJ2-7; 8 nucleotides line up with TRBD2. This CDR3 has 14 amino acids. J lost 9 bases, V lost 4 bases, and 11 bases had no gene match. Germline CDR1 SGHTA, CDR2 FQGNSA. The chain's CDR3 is CASSSSSGRGRQYF. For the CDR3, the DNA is TGTGCCAGCAGCTCCTCTAGCGGGCGGGGTCGGCAGTACTTC.

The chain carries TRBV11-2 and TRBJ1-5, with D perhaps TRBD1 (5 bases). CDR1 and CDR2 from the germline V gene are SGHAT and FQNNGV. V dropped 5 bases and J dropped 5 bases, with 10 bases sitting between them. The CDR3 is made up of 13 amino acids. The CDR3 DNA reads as TGTGCCAGCAGCCTGGAGGGGCATCAGCCCCAGCATTTT. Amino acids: CASSLEGHQPQHF. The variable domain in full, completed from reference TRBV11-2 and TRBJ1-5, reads EAGVAQSPRYKIIEKRQSVAFWCNPISGHATLYWYQQILGQGPKLLIQFQNNGVVDDSQLPKDRFSAERLKGVDSTLKIQPAKLEDSAVYLCASSLEGHQPQHFGDGTRLSIL.

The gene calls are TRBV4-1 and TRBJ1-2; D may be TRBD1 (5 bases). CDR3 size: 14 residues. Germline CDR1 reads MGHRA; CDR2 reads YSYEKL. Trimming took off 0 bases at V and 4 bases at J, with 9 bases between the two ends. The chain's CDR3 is CASSQEHGGYGYTF. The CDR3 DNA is TGCGCCAGCAGCCAAGAACACGGGGGCTATGGCTACACCTTC.

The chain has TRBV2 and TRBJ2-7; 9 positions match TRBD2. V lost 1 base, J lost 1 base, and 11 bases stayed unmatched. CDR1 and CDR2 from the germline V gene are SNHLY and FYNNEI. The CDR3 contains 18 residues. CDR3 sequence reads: CASSEESGRPENSYEQYF. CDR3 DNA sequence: TGTGCCAGCAGTGAAGAAAGCGGGAGGCCCGAAAATTCCTACGAGCAGTACTTC. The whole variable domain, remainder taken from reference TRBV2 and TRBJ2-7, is EPEVTQTPSHQVTQMGQEVILRCVPISNHLYFYWYRQILGQKVEFLVSFYNNEISEKSEIFDDQFSVERPDGSNFTLKIRSTKLEDSAMYFCASSEESGRPENSYEQYFGPGTRLTVT.

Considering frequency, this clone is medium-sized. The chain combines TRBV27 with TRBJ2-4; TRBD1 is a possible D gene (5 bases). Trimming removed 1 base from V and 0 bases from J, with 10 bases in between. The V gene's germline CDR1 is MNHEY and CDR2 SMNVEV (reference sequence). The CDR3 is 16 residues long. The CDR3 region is CASSLWGRLAKNIQYF. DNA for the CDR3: TGTGCCAGCAGTTTATGGGGCAGGTTAGCCAAAAACATTCAGTACTTC.

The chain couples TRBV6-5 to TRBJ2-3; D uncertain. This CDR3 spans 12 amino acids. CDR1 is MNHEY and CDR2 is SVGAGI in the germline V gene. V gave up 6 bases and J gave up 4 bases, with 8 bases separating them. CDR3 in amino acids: CASSQTADTQYF. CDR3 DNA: TGTGCCAGCAGCCAGACTGCAGATACGCAGTATTTT.

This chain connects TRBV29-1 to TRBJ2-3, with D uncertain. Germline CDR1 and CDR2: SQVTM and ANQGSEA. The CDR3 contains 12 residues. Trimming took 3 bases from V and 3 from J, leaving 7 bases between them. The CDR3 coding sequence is TGCAGCGTTGATCCCTATACAGATACGCAGTATTTT. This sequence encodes CSVDPYTDTQYF.

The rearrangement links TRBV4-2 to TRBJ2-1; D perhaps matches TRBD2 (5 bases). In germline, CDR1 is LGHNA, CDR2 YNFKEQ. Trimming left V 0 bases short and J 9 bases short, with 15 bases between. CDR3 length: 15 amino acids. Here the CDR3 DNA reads TGTGCCAGCAGCCAAGATGAGGCGAGGGAAGGTGAGCAGTTCTTC. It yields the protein CASSQDEAREGEQFF.

CDR3 nucleotide sequence: TGCGCCAGCAGCTCTCTGACAGGGTTAGACACTGAAGCTTTCTTT. Amino acids: CASSSLTGLDTEAFF. The chain is built from TRBV5-1 and TRBJ1-1, with 7 bases identical to TRBD1. Looked up from germline, CDR1 is SGHRS and CDR2 is YFSETQ. J gave up 3 bases and V 3 bases, and 8 bases lay outside the gene matches. The CDR3 extends over 15 amino acids.

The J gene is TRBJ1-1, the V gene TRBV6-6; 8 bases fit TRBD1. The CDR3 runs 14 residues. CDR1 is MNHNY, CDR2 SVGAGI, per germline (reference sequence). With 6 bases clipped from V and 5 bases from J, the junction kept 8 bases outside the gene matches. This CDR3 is CASRPGQGETEAFF. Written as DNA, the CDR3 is TGTGCCAGCAGGCCTGGACAGGGCGAGACTGAAGCTTTCTTT.

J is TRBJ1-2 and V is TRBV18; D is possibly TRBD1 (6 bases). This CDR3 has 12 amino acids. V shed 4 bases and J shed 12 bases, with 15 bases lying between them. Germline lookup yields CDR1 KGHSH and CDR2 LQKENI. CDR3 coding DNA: TGTGCCAGCTCACTAGATACAGGGTCTCACACCTTC. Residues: CASSLDTGSHTF.